Below are 21 T cell receptor beta chains sequenced from a single sample in a study of blood T cell repertoires in COVID-19. Repertoires were generated with immunoSEQ multiplex PCR, while TCRdb's copy carries only in-frame clones and drops some. The sample lists about 440,000 clones, 80% to 90% occurring once. Specimen: peripheral blood. These receptors were taken from a woman aged 25 to 39 with acute or convalescent COVID-19.

This rearrangement joins TRBV3-1 (or the pseudogene TRBV3-2) to TRBJ1-6, with 8 nucleotides matching TRBD1. The V and J ends lost 3 bases and 7 bases, in that order; junction bases with no gene match: 5. Germline CDR1 reads LGHDT; CDR2 reads YNNKEL (reference sequence). This CDR3 spans 15 amino acids. The CDR3 nucleotides read TGTGCCAGCAGCCATGGACAGGGAGGCAATTCACCCCTCCACTTT. This translates into CASSHGQGGNSPLHF.

The chain combines TRBV19 with TRBJ2-7; 11 bases line up with TRBD1. The CDR3 extends over 14 amino acids. Per the germline V gene, CDR1 is LNHDA and CDR2 is SQIVND (reference sequence). V was clipped by 5 bases and J by 5 bases; unmatched bases: 5. CDR3 sequence reads: CASSRTGGFDEQYF. CDR3 bases: TGTGCCAGTAGTCGGACAGGGGGCTTCGACGAGCAGTACTTC.

The CDR3 sequence: CASSSGEGYKETQYF. The CDR3 nucleotides are TGTGCCAGCAGCTCCGGGGAGGGTTATAAAGAGACCCAGTACTTC. The V call is TRBV7-2, the J call TRBJ2-5, with 7 nucleotides matching TRBD2. Trimming cost V 4 bases and J 3 bases; bases outside gene matches: 8. Germline CDR1 is SGHTA and CDR2 is FQGNSA. This CDR3 comprises 15 residues.

V usage is TRBV3-1 (or the pseudogene TRBV3-2) and J usage is TRBJ2-4, with 8 nucleotides matching TRBD2. CDR1 is LGHDT and CDR2 is YNNKEL in the germline V gene (reference sequence). V lost 3 bases, J lost 8 bases, and 15 bases stayed unmatched. This CDR3 region has 17 residues. The CDR3 nucleotides read TGTGCCAGCAGCCACCCTCTGGCGGGGGGCCGGGCGGACATTCAGTACTTC. Its protein product is CASSHPLAGGRADIQYF.

This chain uses TRBV7-3 with TRBJ2-5; a possible D gene is TRBD1 (6 bases). The CDR3 extends over 16 amino acids. Trimming stripped 0 bases from V and 4 bases from J, with 15 bases between. Germline CDR1 and CDR2: SGHTA and FQGTGA. Here the CDR3 DNA reads TGTGCCAGCAGCTTAACGACCACAGGGATTGGAGAGACCCAGTACTTC. This encodes CASSLTTTGIGETQYF.

The gene calls are TRBV30 and TRBJ2-3; D is perhaps TRBD2 (5 bases). Between the trimmed V and J ends, which lost 4 bases and 5 bases, there was a span of 10 bases. Germline V gives CDR1 GTSNPN, CDR2 SVGIG (reference sequence). This CDR3 is 12 amino acids long. The DNA of the CDR3 is TGTGCCTGGACCCCACGGGAAGATACGCAGTATTTT. Protein product: CAWTPREDTQYF.

The V and J genes are TRBV10-2 and TRBJ2-3; D unresolved. Germline V gene data show CDR1 as WSHSY and CDR2 as SAAADI. V gave up 3 bases and J gave up 4 bases, with 8 bases separating them. There are 13 residues in the CDR3. The DNA for the CDR3 is TGCGCCAGCAGTGACAGGCAGGCAGATACGCAGTATTTT. It specifies CASSDRQADTQYF.

The V and J genes are TRBV4-1 and TRBJ2-1; 11 bases are shared with TRBD2. Losses at the gene ends were 1 base for V and 6 bases for J; bases not matched to a gene: 8. The CDR3 consists of 17 residues. The germline CDR1 and CDR2 sequences are MGHRA and YSYEKL. CDR3 amino acids: CASSQGLAGSRGNEQFF. DNA of the CDR3: TGCGCCAGCAGCCAAGGACTAGCGGGGTCACGGGGCAATGAGCAGTTCTTC.

This chain joins TRBV3-1 (or the pseudogene TRBV3-2) and TRBJ2-1; TRBD1 matches 8 bases. Trimming cost V 4 bases and J 4 bases; bases outside gene matches: 9. Germline lookup yields CDR1 LGHDT and CDR2 YNNKEL (reference sequence). This CDR3 comprises 16 residues. DNA for the CDR3: TGTGCCAGCAGCCCTTGGACAGGGAGACTATACAATGAGCAGTTCTTC. Translating gives CASSPWTGRLYNEQFF.

This chain joins TRBV29-1 and TRBJ2-7; tentative D call: TRBD1 (5 bases). The V gene lost 4 bases and the J gene lost 1 base, with 17 bases spanning the gap. This CDR3 spans 15 amino acids. From germline, CDR1 is SQVTM and CDR2 ANQGSEA. In DNA, the CDR3 is TGCAGCGTTGCTCAGGGTCCCTTAGCATCCTACGAGCAGTACTTC. This translates into CSVAQGPLASYEQYF.

V usage is TRBV5-4 and J usage is TRBJ2-5; 8 bases line up with TRBD1. The length of the CDR3 is 14 residues. Germline V lookup: CDR1 SGHNT, CDR2 YYREEE (reference sequence). The V and J ends lost 0 bases and 2 bases, in that order; junction bases with no gene match: 0. This CDR3 is CASSLGQGQETQYF. The CDR3 DNA sequence: TGTGCCAGCAGCTTGGGACAGGGGCAAGAGACCCAGTACTTC.

The V call is TRBV5-1, the J call TRBJ2-3; D gene unclear. V lost 2 bases and J lost 1, with 17 bases in between. Germline V lookup: CDR1 SGHRS, CDR2 YFSETQ. This CDR3 spans 17 amino acids. CDR3 DNA: TGCGCCAGCAGCTTTTACGTTTGGGTCGAGGGCACAGATACGCAGTATTTT. Translated, it gives CASSFYVWVEGTDTQYF.

In this sample, this clone turned up once. J is TRBJ1-4 and V is TRBV18, with 9 bases that match TRBD1. The germline CDR1 and CDR2 sequences are KGHSH and LQKENI. The CDR3 runs 14 residues. V lost 4 bases and J lost 7; bases outside the gene matches: 4. CDR3 sequence reads: CASSRETGGEKLFF. DNA for the CDR3: TGTGCCAGCTCACGAGAGACAGGGGGTGAAAAACTGTTTTTT.

This clone was detected a few times. The chain links TRBV24-1 to TRBJ1-2, with a possible D match to TRBD1 (5 bases). Trimming took off 4 bases at V and 6 bases at J, with 20 bases between the two ends. The CDR3 is made up of 16 amino acids. Germline CDR1 and CDR2: KGHDR and SFDVKD. The CDR3 DNA follows: TGTGCCACCAGTGACCCTGCACGGGCAGGGTTAGATGGCTACACCTTC. It yields the protein CATSDPARAGLDGYTF.

This chain links TRBV6-6 with TRBJ2-7; possible D gene TRBD2, 5 bases. V lost 7 bases and J lost 0, with 10 bases in between. Germline V gives CDR1 MNHNY, CDR2 SVGAGI (reference sequence). The CDR3 contains 13 residues. CDR3 nucleotides: TGTGCCAGCACTCTCGAGGGCTCCTACGAGCAGTACTTC. Amino acids: CASTLEGSYEQYF.

This rearrangement joins TRBV12-5 to TRBJ2-2; D is perhaps TRBD2 (6 bases). The germline V gene encodes CDR1 LGHNT and CDR2 FRNRAP. V lost 0 bases and J 2 bases, leaving 16 bases between the germline ends. The CDR3 runs 18 residues. The CDR3 loop reads CASGLVLILGGNTGELFF. In DNA form, the CDR3 reads TGTGCTAGTGGTTTGGTACTTATCCTGGGGGGAAACACCGGGGAGCTGTTTTTT.

The rearrangement uses TRBV7-2 and TRBJ1-2; TRBD1 matches at 9 bases. CDR1 and CDR2 (germline): SGHTA, FQGNSA. Trimming removed 2 bases from V and 8 bases from J; junction bases left unmatched: 9. This CDR3 contains 15 residues. CDR3 protein: CASSLTRDRVSGYTF. The CDR3 DNA sequence: TGTGCCAGCAGCTTAACCCGGGACAGGGTTAGCGGCTACACCTTC.

This sequence joins TRBV6-5 and TRBJ2-6; TRBD1 agrees at 7 bases. The trim removed 5 bases at V and 1 base at J, leaving 2 bases unmatched. This CDR3 spans 15 amino acids. In germline, CDR1 is MNHEY, CDR2 SVGAGI. DNA of the CDR3: TGTGCCAGCAGTCTGACAGGGTCTGGGGCCAACGTCCTGACTTTC. As protein: CASSLTGSGANVLTF.

The chain has TRBV6-4 and TRBJ2-4, with 7 bases fitting TRBD1. The CDR3 loop spans 16 amino acids. In germline, CDR1 is MRHNA, CDR2 SNTAGT. V gave up 3 bases and J gave up 5 bases; unmatched junction bases: 10. In nucleotides, the CDR3 is TGTGCCAGCAGTGATAATCCCCGGGACAGCGAAAACATTCAGTACTTC. It encodes CASSDNPRDSENIQYF.

J is TRBJ2-1 and V is TRBV13, with D possibly matching TRBD1 (5 bases). V was cut by 4 bases and J by 5 bases, with 15 bases left in between. CDR3 length: 15 residues. Germline CDR1 is PRHDT and CDR2 is FYEKMQ (reference sequence). Here the CDR3 reads CASSSRGRANNEQFF. Written as DNA, the CDR3 is TGTGCCAGCAGCTCCCGTGGCAGGGCCAACAATGAGCAGTTCTTC.

DNA of the CDR3: TGTGCCAGCAGCTCATTTCCCCAGGGAACTCCTACCCAAGAGACCCAGTACTTC. Translation: CASSSFPQGTPTQETQYF. The V call is TRBV11-2, the J call TRBJ2-5, with D maybe TRBD1 (5 bases). The CDR3 contains 18 residues. V lost 4 bases and J lost 1, with 22 bases in between. The V gene's germline CDR1 is SGHAT and CDR2 FQNNGV.